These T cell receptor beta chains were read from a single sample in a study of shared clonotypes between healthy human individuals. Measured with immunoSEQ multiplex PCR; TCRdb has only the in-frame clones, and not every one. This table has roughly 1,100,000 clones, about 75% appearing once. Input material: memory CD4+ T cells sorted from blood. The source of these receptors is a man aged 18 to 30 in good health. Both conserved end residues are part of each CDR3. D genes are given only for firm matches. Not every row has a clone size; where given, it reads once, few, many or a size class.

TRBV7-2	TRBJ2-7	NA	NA	CASSLDLLHEQYF	TGTGCCAGCAGCTTAGATCTACTTCACGAGCAGTACTTC
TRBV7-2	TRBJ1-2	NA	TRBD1	CASSLAGTGNYGYTF	TGTGCCAGCAGCTTAGCCGGGACAGGGAACTATGGCTACACCTTC
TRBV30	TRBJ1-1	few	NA	CAWSISDYMNTEAFF	TGTGCCTGGAGTATATCAGACTACATGAACACTGAAGCTTTCTTT
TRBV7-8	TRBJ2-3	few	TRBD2	CASSPRERGLLGDTQYF	TGTGCCAGCAGCCCCCGGGAGCGGGGATTATTGGGAGATACGCAGTATTTT
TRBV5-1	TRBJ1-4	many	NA	CASSRVSGPNEKLFF	TGCGCCAGCAGCAGGGTATCCGGTCCTAATGAAAAACTGTTTTTT
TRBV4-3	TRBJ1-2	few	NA	CASSQGSTGFGGYTF	TGCGCCAGCAGCCAAGGGTCCACAGGGTTCGGTGGCTACACCTTC
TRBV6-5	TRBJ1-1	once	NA	CASSRGPFPNTEAFF	TGTGCCAGCAGTCGGGGCCCGTTCCCAAACACTGAAGCTTTCTTT
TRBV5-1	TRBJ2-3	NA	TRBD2	CASSSRGVSTDTQYF	TGCGCCAGCAGCTCGCGGGGGGTTAGCACAGATACGCAGTATTTT
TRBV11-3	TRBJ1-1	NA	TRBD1	CASSLGQGEGEAFF	TGTGCCAGCAGCTTAGGGCAGGGGGAGGGTGAAGCTTTCTTT
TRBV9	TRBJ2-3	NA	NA	CASSVSHGYLTDTQYF	TGTGCCAGCAGCGTATCCCATGGGTATCTCACAGATACGCAGTATTTT
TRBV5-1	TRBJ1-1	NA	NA	CASSLNGPNTEAFF	TGCGCCAGCAGCTTGAACGGACCGAACACTGAAGCTTTCTTT
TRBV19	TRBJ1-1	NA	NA	CASKPRDMNTEAFF	TGTGCCAGTAAACCACGGGACATGAACACTGAAGCTTTCTTT
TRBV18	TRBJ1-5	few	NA	CASSNDAYSNQPQHF	TGTGCCAGCTCAAACGACGCTTATAGCAATCAGCCCCAGCATTTT
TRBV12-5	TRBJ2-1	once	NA	CASGPFVREQFF	TGTGCTAGTGGTCCTTTCGTTAGGGAGCAGTTCTTC
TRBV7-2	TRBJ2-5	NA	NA	CASSRSPEFQETQYF	TGTGCCAGCAGTCGAAGTCCCGAATTCCAAGAGACCCAGTACTTC
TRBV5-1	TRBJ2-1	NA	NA	CASSKRESTYNEQFF	TGCGCCAGCAGCAAACGGGAGTCAACCTACAATGAGCAGTTCTTC
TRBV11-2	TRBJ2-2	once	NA	CASSFSAGELFF	TGTGCCAGCAGCTTTAGTGCCGGGGAGCTGTTTTTT
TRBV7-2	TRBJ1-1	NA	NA	CASSHRAASNTEAFF	TGTGCCAGCAGCCATAGGGCGGCGTCGAACACTGAAGCTTTCTTT
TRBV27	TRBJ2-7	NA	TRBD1	CASSLGGTGASYEQYF	TGTGCCAGCAGTTTAGGGGGGACAGGGGCCTCCTACGAGCAGTACTTC
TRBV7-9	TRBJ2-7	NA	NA	CASGPTNWEQYF	TGTGCATCTGGACCCACCAACTGGGAGCAGTACTTC
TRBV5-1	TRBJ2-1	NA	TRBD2	CASRHPQGGNEQFF	TGCGCCAGCCGCCACCCCCAGGGAGGGAATGAGCAGTTCTTC
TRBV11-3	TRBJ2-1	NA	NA	CASSEAGPYNEQFF	TGTGCCAGCAGCGAGGCAGGGCCCTACAATGAGCAGTTCTTC
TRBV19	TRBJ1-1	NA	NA	CASSIEPRRTEAFF	TGTGCCAGTAGTATAGAACCCCGGAGAACTGAAGCTTTCTTT
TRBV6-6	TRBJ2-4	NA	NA	CASSSSQNIQYF	TGTGCCAGCAGTTCTTCCCAAAACATTCAGTACTTC
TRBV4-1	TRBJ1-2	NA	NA	CASSKGEDYGYTF	TGCGCCAGCAGCAAGGGTGAGGACTATGGCTACACCTTC
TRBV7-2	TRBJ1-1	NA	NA	CASSLDGDTEAFF	TGTGCCAGCAGCTTAGACGGGGACACTGAAGCTTTCTTT
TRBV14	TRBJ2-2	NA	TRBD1	CASSQDSGTGNTGELFF	TGTGCCAGCAGCCAAGATTCCGGGACAGGAAACACCGGGGAGCTGTTTTTT
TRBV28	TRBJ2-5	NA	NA	CASSPSPSWQQETQYF	TGTGCCAGCAGTCCCTCCCCTTCCTGGCAGCAAGAGACCCAGTACTTC
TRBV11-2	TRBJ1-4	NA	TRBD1	CASSPGGKLFF	TGTGCCAGCAGCCCAGGGGGGAAACTGTTTTTT
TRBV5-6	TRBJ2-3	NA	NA	CASSLVGGDTDTQYF	TGTGCCAGCAGCTTGGTAGGCGGGGACACAGATACGCAGTATTTT
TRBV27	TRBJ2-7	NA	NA	CASSPPAGAEQYF	TGTGCCAGCAGCCCCCCTGCGGGTGCCGAGCAGTACTTC
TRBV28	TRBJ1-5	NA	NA	CASSLETGFGQPQHF	TGTGCCAGCAGTCTAGAAACAGGATTTGGCCAGCCCCAGCATTTT
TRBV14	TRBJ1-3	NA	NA	CASSQGKGNGSFSGNTIYF	TGTGCCAGCAGCCAAGGAAAGGGAAACGGGTCGTTCTCTGGAAACACCATATATTTT
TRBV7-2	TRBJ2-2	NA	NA	CASRTGINTGELFF	TGTGCCAGCCGGACCGGGATAAACACCGGGGAGCTGTTTTTT
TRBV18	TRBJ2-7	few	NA	CASSGDGVTGQYF	TGTGCCAGCTCAGGGGACGGAGTAACAGGGCAGTACTTC
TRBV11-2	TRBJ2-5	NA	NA	CASSLDIRGSGQETQYF	TGTGCCAGCAGCTTAGATATTAGGGGGAGTGGGCAAGAGACCCAGTACTTC
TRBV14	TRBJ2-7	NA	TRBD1	CASSQDTGGTYEQYF	TGTGCCAGCAGCCAAGATACAGGGGGAACCTACGAGCAGTACTTC
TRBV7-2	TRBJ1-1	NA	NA	CASSSPGLYTEAFF	TGTGCCAGCAGCTCCCCGGGACTTTACACTGAAGCTTTCTTT
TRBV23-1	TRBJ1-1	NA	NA	CATGNLTEAFF	TGCGCAACGGGTAATTTGACTGAAGCTTTCTTT
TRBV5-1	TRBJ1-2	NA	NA	CASRPSQGDYGYTF	TGCGCCAGCCGCCCCTCGCAGGGAGACTATGGCTACACCTTC
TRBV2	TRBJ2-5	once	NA	CASSTRGPSQETQYF	TGTGCCAGCAGTACCAGAGGGCCCTCTCAAGAGACCCAGTACTTC
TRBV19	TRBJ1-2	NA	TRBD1	CASSPRQGNGYTF	TGTGCCAGTAGCCCTAGACAGGGGAATGGCTACACCTTC
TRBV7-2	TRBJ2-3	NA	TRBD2	CASSPGTSGGTDTQYF	TGTGCCAGCAGCCCTGGGACTAGCGGGGGCACAGATACGCAGTATTTT
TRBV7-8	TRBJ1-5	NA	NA	CASSLERAQPQHF	TGTGCCAGCAGCTTAGAGCGGGCTCAGCCCCAGCATTTT
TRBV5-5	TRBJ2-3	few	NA	CASRLQISTDTQYF	TGTGCCAGCAGGTTACAGATTAGCACAGATACGCAGTATTTT
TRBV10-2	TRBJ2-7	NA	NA	CASSVGTPEQYF	TGCGCCAGCAGTGTAGGGACGCCGGAGCAGTACTTC